This TCR beta chain was recovered during a study of T-cell memory formation after mild COVID-19. Germline CDR1 reads MNHEY; CDR2 reads SVGEGT. CDR3 length: 16 amino acids. Between the trimmed V and J ends, which lost 6 bases and 5 bases, there was a span of 22 bases. TCRdb re-analysed the 5' RACE reads in MiXCR, keeping a single row per CDR3 protein. The data show roughly 45,000 distinct CDR3 sequences, roughly 27% seen once. The sequenced sample consisted of PBMCs or a T cell subset sorted from them (not recorded which). This clonotype originated in a man between 18 and 29 years old who had mild COVID-19 (a few samples of this study predate the infection). Cell type and time point are not known. The rearrangement joins TRBV6-2 or TRBV6-3 to TRBJ1-1, with a tentative D call TRBD1 (5 bases). The chain's CDR3 is CASSPSPVAGWTEAFF. Here the CDR3 DNA reads TGTGCCAGCAGCCCCTCCCCTGTGGCAGGGTGGACTGAAGCTTTCTTT.